This T cell receptor beta chain emerged from a study of control samples from healthy donors and cancer patients (TCRdb year 2020). Note on this clone: The antigen it recognizes is unknown. There are no base qualities to consult, and no much larger clone falls within one base.

The library was obtained by the immunoSEQ multiplex PCR assay. The table was pulled from immuneACCESS by TCRdb, which kept in-frame rearrangements only. Such tables lose some clones; where checked, under half of the loss comes from unresolved V genes, and the rest has no known cause. In all, the sample holds about 120,000 clones, and around 87% of those were seen once. Of the sample, 12% falls within the top ten clones. The sequence derives from a man aged 25-40 years in good health. The specimen sequenced was blood.

The encoded CDR3 is CASSFNPGQGPGYTF. The nucleotides read TGCGCCAGCAGCTTTAATCCGGGACAGGGCCCCGGCTACACCTTC. The rearrangement joined TRBV5-1 to TRBJ1-2; 9 bases in the middle match TRBD1. V trim: 2 bases; J trim: 8 bases; unmatched bases: 10. Via the germline V gene, CDR1 is SGHRS and CDR2 YFSETQ. From the cysteine through the phenylalanine, the CDR3 covers 15 amino acids. Only the CDR3 region is kept as DNA, spanning 45 bases read in frame from base 1. With the rest looked up from the reference TRBV5-1 and TRBJ1-2 genes rather than sequenced, the full variable domain is KAGVTQTPRYLIKTRGQQVTLSCSPISGHRSVSWYQQTPGQGLQFLFEYFSETQRNKGNFPGRFSGRQFSNSRSEMNVSTLELGDSALYLCASSFNPGQGPGYTFGSGTRLTVV.